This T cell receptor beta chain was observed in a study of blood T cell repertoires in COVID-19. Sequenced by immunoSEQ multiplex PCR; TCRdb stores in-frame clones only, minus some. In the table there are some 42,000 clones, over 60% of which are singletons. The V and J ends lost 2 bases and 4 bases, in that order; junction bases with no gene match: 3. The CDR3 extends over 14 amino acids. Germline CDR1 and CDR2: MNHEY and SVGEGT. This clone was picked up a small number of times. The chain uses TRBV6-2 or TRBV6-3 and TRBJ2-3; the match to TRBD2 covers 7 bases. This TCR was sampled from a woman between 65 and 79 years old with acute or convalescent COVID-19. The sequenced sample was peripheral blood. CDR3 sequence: CASSYGTTSDTQYF. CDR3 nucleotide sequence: TGTGCCAGCAGTTACGGGACTACTTCAGATACGCAGTATTTT.